This T cell receptor beta chain was found in a study of blood T cell repertoires in COVID-19. Study summary: Researchers got acute and convalescent COVID-19 samples from the United States, Italy and Spain.

Germline CDR1 SGHNT, CDR2 YYREEE (reference sequence). The CDR3 length is 15 residues. Germline trimming cut 4 bases from V and 2 bases from J; bases unmatched to any gene: 7. Profiled with immunoSEQ multiplex PCR; TCRdb holds only in-frame clones, not every one. The table records 200,000 to 250,000 clones, under 85% of them present only once. The source of this sequence is a young man who had recovered from COVID-19. J is TRBJ2-5 and V is TRBV5-4, with 8 positions matching TRBD2. Material: peripheral blood. CDR3 sequence (DNA): TGTGCCAGCAGCCCGGGGGGGGCCGGGCAAGAGACCCAGTACTTC. It translates to CASSPGGAGQETQYF.